This TCR beta chain was sequenced for a study of post-analysis software for immune sequencing data. Study conclusions and caveats: Those samples that were prepared in the same batch co-clustered strongly by F measure. Patients had higher frequencies than controls of about 5 TRBV segments, including TRBV5-6, TRBV5-1 and TRBV20-1.

The CDR3 runs 14 residues. Per the germline V gene, CDR1 is SGHRS and CDR2 is YFSETQ. About this clonotype: Its antigen is not known.

Unique-molecular-identifier-tagged TCR beta cDNA libraries were used. Via MiXCR, TCRdb re-called the PCR reads, giving one row per CDR3 protein. The sample shows fewer than 900,000 distinct CDR3 sequences, roughly 46% of them seen only once. This sequence was found in a girl aged 10 to 17 with multiple sclerosis. Input material: blood. The gene calls are TRBV5-1 and TRBJ2-1, with 7 bases matching TRBD1. Judging by the DNA end, TRBJ2-7 fits better; the J call may be wrong. In DNA, the CDR3 is TGCGCCAGCAGCGTCCGACAGGGATTCTACGAGCAGTACTTC. This codes for CASSVRQGFYEQYF.